What follows are 2 T cell receptor beta chains derived from one specimen sequenced in a study of blood T cells in healthy people across ages. With a J-beta primer mix and a sample-barcoded 5' primer, a second PCR ran about 7 to 12 cycles. TCRdb recomputed calls from the 5' RACE reads with MiXCR, one row per CDR3 protein. The sample includes over a million distinct CDR3 sequences, over 35% of them seen just once. The sequenced sample consisted of blood. These TCRs come from a woman aged 55 to 70 in good health.

V and J are TRBV12-5 and TRBJ2-7; 14 bases are a match to TRBD2. Germline V lookup: CDR1 LGHNT, CDR2 FRNRAP. The CDR3 is made up of 21 amino acids. J was trimmed by 0 bases and V by 3 bases; bases with no gene match: 16. In DNA, the CDR3 is TGTGCTAGTGGTTTAAGACTCTTCCCGGGACTAGCGGGAGCTCTCTCCTACGAGCAGTACTTC. This gives the protein CASGLRLFPGLAGALSYEQYF.

Here the CDR3 DNA reads TGTGCCAGCAGGGGGGTCGAGACAGGGAGTAAAGACGAGCAGTACTTC. This sequence encodes CASRGVETGSKDEQYF. The chain joins TRBV6-5 to TRBJ2-4; the match to TRBD1 covers 7 bases. The end of the DNA aligns better with TRBJ2-7, so the J call may be wrong. There are 16 residues in the CDR3. The V gene's germline CDR1 is MNHEY and CDR2 SVGAGI.